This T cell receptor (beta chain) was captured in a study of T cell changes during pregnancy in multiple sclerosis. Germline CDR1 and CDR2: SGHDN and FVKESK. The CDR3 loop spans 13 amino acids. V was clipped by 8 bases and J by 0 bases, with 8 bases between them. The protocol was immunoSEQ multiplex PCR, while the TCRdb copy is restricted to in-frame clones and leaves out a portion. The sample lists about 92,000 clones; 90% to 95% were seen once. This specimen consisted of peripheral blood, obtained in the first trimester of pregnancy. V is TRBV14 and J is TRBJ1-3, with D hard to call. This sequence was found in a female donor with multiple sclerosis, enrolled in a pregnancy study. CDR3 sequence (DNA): TGTGCCAGCGCACAAGTCTCTGGAAACACCATATATTTT. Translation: CASAQVSGNTIYF.